This record covers a single T cell receptor beta chain. The antigen remains unidentified. CD8+ and CD4+ T cells from blood underwent TCR beta sequencing, which was carried out in a high-throughput format. These data originate in a study of CD8 T cells in Susac syndrome. Trimming cost V 4 bases and J 0 bases, with 7 bases left between them. The CDR3 consists of 15 residues. The V gene's germline CDR1 is LGHNA and CDR2 YNFKEQ. Reverse transcription of roughly 0.45 to 1 ug RNA used random hexamers. Amplification of TCR beta CDR3 by immunoSEQ multiplex PCR spanned 54 Vbeta and 13 Jbeta. From the immunoSEQ multiplex PCR reads, TCRdb called clonotypes with MiXCR, one entry per CDR3 protein. The sample consists of 150,000 to 200,000 distinct CDR3 sequences, about 93% of them appearing once. Study results and caveats: The authors acknowledged that their TCR sequencing and HLA analysis involved a relatively small number of individuals.

The V and J genes are TRBV4-2 and TRBJ2-6; D not resolved. The sample taken for sequencing was CD4+ T cells from PBMCs. This clonotype was sampled from a human donor in good health. The CDR3 DNA follows: TGTGCCAGCAGCCTACAAGTCTCTGGGGCCAACGTCCTGACTTTC. Its translation: CASSLQVSGANVLTF.